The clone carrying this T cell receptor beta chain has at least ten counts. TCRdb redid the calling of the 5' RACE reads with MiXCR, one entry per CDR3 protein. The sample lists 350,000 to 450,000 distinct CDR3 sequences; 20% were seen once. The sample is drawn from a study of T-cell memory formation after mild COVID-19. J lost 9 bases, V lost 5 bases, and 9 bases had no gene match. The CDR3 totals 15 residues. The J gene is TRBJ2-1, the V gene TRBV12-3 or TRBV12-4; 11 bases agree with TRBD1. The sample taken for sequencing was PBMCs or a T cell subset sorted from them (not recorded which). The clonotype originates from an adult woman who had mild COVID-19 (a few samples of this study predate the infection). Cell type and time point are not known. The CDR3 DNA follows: TGTGCCAGCAGTGTTCCGGGACAGGGGGTTGGTGAGCAGTTCTTC. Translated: CASSVPGQGVGEQFF.